This T cell receptor beta chain comes out of a study of T-cell reconstitution after alpha-beta-depleted transplantation in children. This clonotype has a handful of counts. Germline V gene data show CDR1 as MNHEY and CDR2 as SVGEGT. V was clipped by 3 bases and J by 1 base; unmatched bases: 9. This CDR3 is built from 18 residues. Unique molecular identifiers were incorporated when the TCRbeta library was constructed. TCRdb recomputed calls from the PCR reads with MiXCR, one row per CDR3 protein. Of under 450,000 distinct CDR3 sequences listed, under 20% were seen once; the top ten hold roughly 29%. The source material was PBMCs, mostly from graft donor cells, sampled 360 days after TCRalphabeta/CD19-depleted stem cell transplant. The receptor comes from a boy in the first two years of life who had a stem cell transplant for Wiskott-Aldrich syndrome, so the T cells may come from the graft donor. V is TRBV6-2 or TRBV6-3 and J is TRBJ2-2, with 9 bases that match TRBD2. The CDR3 DNA is TGTGCCAGCAGTTATCTGCCGGGACTAGCTCTGAACACCGGGGAGCTGTTTTTT. Translating gives CASSYLPGLALNTGELFF.